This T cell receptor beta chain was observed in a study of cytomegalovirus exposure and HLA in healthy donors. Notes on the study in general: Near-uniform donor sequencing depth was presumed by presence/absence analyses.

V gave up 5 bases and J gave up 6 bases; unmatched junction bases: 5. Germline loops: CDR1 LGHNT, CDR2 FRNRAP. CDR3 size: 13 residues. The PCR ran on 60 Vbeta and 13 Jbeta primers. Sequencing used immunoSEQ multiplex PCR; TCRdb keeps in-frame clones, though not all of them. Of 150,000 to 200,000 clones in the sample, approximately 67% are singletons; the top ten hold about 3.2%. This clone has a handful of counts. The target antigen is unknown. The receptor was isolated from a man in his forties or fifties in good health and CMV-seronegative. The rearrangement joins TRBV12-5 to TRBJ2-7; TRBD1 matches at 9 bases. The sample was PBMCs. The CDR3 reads CASGPGTGFEQYF. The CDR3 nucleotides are TGTGCTAGTGGTCCGGGGACAGGGTTCGAGCAGTACTTC.